This note documents a single TCR beta chain sequence. One heparinised draw of blood, averaging roughly 120 mL, came from each donor. These data originate in a study of beta chain features in type 1 diabetes. Background on the study: Age and gender were similar between patients and healthy donors, as were cell yields.

The V end lost 2 bases, the J end lost 4 bases, and 11 bases lay between the germline ends. The CDR3 is 14 amino acids. Germline CDR1 and CDR2: SEHNR and FQNEAQ (reference sequence). Expressed TCRB transcripts got sequenced, as all isolated RNA was reverse transcribed. Using immunoSEQ multiplex PCR, the repertoire was profiled, and TCRdb retains in-frame clones only, with some absent. The sample includes around 340,000 clones, around 20% of them seen just once. The V call is TRBV7-9, the J call TRBJ1-2, with a possible D match to TRBD1 (6 bases). Sequenced material: naive CD4+ T cells from blood. The receptor's source is a woman aged 18 to 35 in good health. As DNA, the CDR3 is TGTGCCAGCAGCTTACTACAGGGTCTCTATGGCTACACCTTC. Protein sequence: CASSLLQGLYGYTF.